The rows below give T cell receptor beta chains drawn from one sample of a study of shared clonotypes between healthy human individuals. Assay used: immunoSEQ multiplex PCR; TCRdb lists only in-frame clones, some missing. The sample has some 1,600,000 clones; 98% are singletons. Material: naive CD4+ T cells sorted from blood. Source of these receptors: a man aged 30 to 45 in good health. The CDR3 runs from the conserved cysteine through the conserved F or W. The listing skips clone size in some rows; elsewhere it reads once, few, many or a size class.

V,size,J,CDR3
TRBV7-9,NA,TRBJ2-1,CASSWGLAGATAGDEQFF
TRBV19,NA,TRBJ1-4,CATKDGSLGEKLFF
TRBV28,NA,TRBJ2-7,CASSPPGLQAYEQYF
TRBV6-1,NA,TRBJ2-7,CASTGIYEQYF
TRBV25-1,NA,TRBJ2-1,CASSETSGISYNEQFF
TRBV18,NA,TRBJ2-7,CASSLRRGRREGPSSYEQYF
TRBV5-1,NA,TRBJ2-2,CASSSRAGELFF
TRBV7-2,NA,TRBJ2-3,CASSFSGPSTDTQYF
TRBV6-1,NA,TRBJ2-5,CASSVYRVAETQYF
TRBV7-8,NA,TRBJ2-1,CASSSSGRYNEQFF
TRBV10-2,NA,TRBJ1-5,CASSGTGGYGQPQHF
TRBV15,NA,TRBJ2-3,CATSRDNTFLAAQYF
TRBV5-1,NA,TRBJ2-1,CASRQYNEQFF
TRBV19,NA,TRBJ1-1,CASSYRGTEAFF
TRBV19,NA,TRBJ2-7,CASRLMGQGSYEQYF
TRBV25-1,once,TRBJ2-5,CASSARGGGVETQYF
TRBV7-9,NA,TRBJ2-2,CASSDVGGSLFF
TRBV7-9,NA,TRBJ2-7,CASSLAQVREQYF
TRBV7-2,once,TRBJ2-1,CASSRFDRVRIFYNEQFF
TRBV28,NA,TRBJ1-2,CASSFGQQNYGYTF
TRBV29-1,NA,TRBJ2-1,CSVDRSSSYNEQFF
TRBV27,NA,TRBJ2-3,CASTPSGRGADTQYF
TRBV19,NA,TRBJ2-1,CASSIGGTGRHEQFF
TRBV5-1,NA,TRBJ2-1,CASSLDPGLGYNEQFF
TRBV7-2,NA,TRBJ2-7,CASSFVRQGDYEQYF
TRBV7-2,NA,TRBJ2-7,CASSLRVRSDYEQYF
TRBV28,NA,TRBJ1-1,CASTGLGTEAFF
TRBV7-9,NA,TRBJ2-7,CASSQSYRVGLSYEQYF
TRBV9,NA,TRBJ1-1,CASSVDLVPNTEAFF
TRBV6-5,NA,TRBJ2-1,CASRTTGQGLNEQFF
TRBV28,NA,TRBJ2-7,CASSSPARSNSYVQYF
TRBV9,NA,TRBJ1-2,CASSRRVDYGYTF
TRBV7-6,NA,TRBJ1-4,CASSLASSRGKLFF
TRBV7-9,NA,TRBJ2-1,CASSLSGYNEQFF
TRBV5-1,NA,TRBJ1-3,CASSLKTESGNTIYF
TRBV10-3,NA,TRBJ2-1,CAISESSVGDEQFF
TRBV9,NA,TRBJ2-3,CASSVASGRGTDTQYF
TRBV5-1,NA,TRBJ2-2,CASSAGLAGGFAGELFF
TRBV19,NA,TRBJ2-5,CASMDLGTQYF
TRBV5-4,NA,TRBJ2-7,CASSGGGRDRGYEQYF
TRBV18,once,TRBJ2-4,CASSGGSSQDIQYF
TRBV5-6,NA,TRBJ1-1,CASSLGGDFEAFF
TRBV29-1,once,TRBJ1-1,CSVEQGMNTEAFF
TRBV7-8,once,TRBJ2-7,CASSLVLGSYEQYF
TRBV11-3,NA,TRBJ2-3,CASSLEGTTAGTDTQYF
TRBV10-2,once,TRBJ2-7,CASSVAGTTYEQYF